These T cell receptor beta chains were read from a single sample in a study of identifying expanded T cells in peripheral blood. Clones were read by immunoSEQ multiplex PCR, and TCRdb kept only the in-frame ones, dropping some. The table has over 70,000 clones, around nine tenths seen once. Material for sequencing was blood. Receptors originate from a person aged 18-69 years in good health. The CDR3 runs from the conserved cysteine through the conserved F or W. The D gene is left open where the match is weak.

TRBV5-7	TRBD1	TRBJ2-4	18	CASSVECTQGVLSNIQYF	TGTGCCAGCAGCGTAGAATGTACACAGGGGGTTTTATCAAACATTCAGTACTTC
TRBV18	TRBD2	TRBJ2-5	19	CASSPPNLRLAGGQETQYF	TGTGCCAGCTCACCACCCAATCTCAGACTAGCGGGGGGACAAGAGACCCAGTACTTC
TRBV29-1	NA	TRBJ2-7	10	CSAVEVEQYF	TGCAGCGCCGTGGAGGTTGAGCAGTACTTC
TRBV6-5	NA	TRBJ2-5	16	CASSYSRSRGRETQYF	TGTGCCAGCAGTTACTCGAGGTCTCGGGGGAGGGAGACCCAGTACTTC
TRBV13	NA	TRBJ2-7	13	CASSFRTSWEQYF	TGTGCCAGCAGCTTTCGTACGTCGTGGGAGCAGTACTTC
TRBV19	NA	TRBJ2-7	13	CASSVTATREQYF	TGTGCCAGTAGTGTGACTGCGACCCGCGAGCAGTACTTC
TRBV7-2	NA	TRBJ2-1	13	CASSPVRSAEQFF	TGTGCCAGCAGCCCCGTGAGGTCCGCTGAGCAGTTCTTC
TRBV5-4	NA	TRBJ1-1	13	CASSGDRVTEAFF	TGTGCCAGCAGCGGTGACAGAGTCACTGAAGCTTTCTTT
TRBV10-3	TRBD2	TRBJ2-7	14	CAITRSGVGDEQYF	TGTGCCATCACACGGAGCGGGGTCGGGGACGAGCAGTACTTC
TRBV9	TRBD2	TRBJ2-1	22	CASSGPTGTSGGPQGAYNEQFF	TGTGCCAGCAGCGGACCCACCGGGACTAGCGGGGGCCCCCAGGGTGCCTACAATGAGCAGTTCTTC
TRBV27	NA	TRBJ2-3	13	CASSLLITDTQYF	TGTGCCAGCAGTTTATTGATAACAGATACGCAGTATTTT
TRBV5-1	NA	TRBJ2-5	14	CASSLGGGTETQYF	TGCGCCAGCAGCTTGGGCGGAGGGACAGAGACCCAGTACTTC